This T cell receptor (beta chain) is drawn from a study of CD8+CD57+ T cells in acquired aplastic anemia. Study summary: Sorted cells (CD4+ and CD8+) yielded DNA amounts that averaged 3.2 ug.

Researchers used genomic DNA as the template to profile TCR beta VDJ and CDR3. TCRdb re-called the reads through MiXCR, storing one row per CDR3 protein. This sample has 200,000 to 250,000 distinct CDR3 sequences, with roughly 53% found just once. In patients chosen for sequencing, flow cytometry had shown CD8+CD57+ cell expansion. The enrolled patients all had severe acquired aplastic anemia. Blood was sampled before the patients had received any therapy. This clonotype appeared once. V lost 5 bases and J 8 bases, leaving 16 bases between the germline ends. Germline values: CDR1 SGHAT, CDR2 FQNNGV. This CDR3 has 14 residues.

This sequence joins TRBV11-2 and TRBJ2-1; D is uncertain. This sequence was found in a human donor with aplastic anemia. Sample: sorted CD4+, CD8+, or CD8+CD57+ T cells (not recorded which) from PBMCs. CDR3 amino acids: CASSPPGRSHEQFF. In DNA form, the CDR3 reads TGTGCCAGCAGCCCCCCAGGACGGAGCCATGAGCAGTTCTTC.